This T cell receptor (beta chain) was identified during a study of CD8+ T cells in alopecia areata. The authors extracted RNA and reverse transcribed it into cDNA as the sequencing template. Assay used: immunoSEQ multiplex PCR; TCRdb lists only in-frame clones, some missing. The data hold 200,000 to 250,000 clones, with around three fifths observed a single time. Treatment here: oral pan-JAK inhibitor, 5-10 mg twice daily. As part of sample collection, lesional scalp punch biopsies and peripheral blood were taken from alopecia areata patients. This CDR3 is built from 16 residues. V was clipped by 1 base and J by 4 bases, with 14 bases between them. Germline loops: CDR1 MGHRA, CDR2 YSYEKL. Study-wide points: Scalp specimens additionally yield sequences from normal skin's resident alphabeta T cells. Possibly because of HLA-related factors, TCR sharing was less clear across patients than in mice.

This clone has at least ten counts. Its specificity is not known. The chain combines TRBV4-1 with TRBJ2-1, with D perhaps TRBD1 (5 bases). This sequence was found in a human donor with alopecia areata. The sample here was CD4+ T cells sorted from blood, taken at week 4, from a patient treated with tofacitinib. CDR3 sequence (DNA): TGCGCCAGCAGCCAAGTGGACATCCTAACTTACAATGAGCAGTTCTTC. It yields the protein CASSQVDILTYNEQFF.